Below, 3 T cell receptor beta chains from the same sample are listed, as sequenced in a study of PD-L1 blockade in urothelial cancer. The repertoire was sequenced with immunoSEQ multiplex PCR; TCRdb's copy has only in-frame clones and lacks some. The table records 30,000 to 40,000 clones, 85% of them present only once. Time point reported: pretreatment peripheral blood. This sample comprised PBMCs, obtained around atezolizumab (anti-PD-L1) treatment. The receptors were sampled from an elderly man with urothelial cancer.

The rearrangement joins TRBV27 to TRBJ2-3, with unresolved D. Trimming shortened V by 3 bases and J by 2 bases, and 12 bases separated the two germline ends. Looked up from germline, CDR1 is MNHEY and CDR2 is SMNVEV (reference sequence). The CDR3 consists of 15 residues. The CDR3 here is CASSLASRLTDTQYF. The CDR3, as DNA: TGTGCCAGCAGTTTGGCCAGCAGACTCACAGATACGCAGTATTTT.

By sample share, this clone is large. This rearrangement joins TRBV4-3 to TRBJ1-4, with 7 bases aligning to TRBD1. The CDR3 totals 15 residues. V was pared by 3 bases and J by 2 bases, with 3 bases of the junction left unmatched. Germline-derived CDR1 and CDR2 are LGHNA and YSLEER. The CDR3 here is CASSQTGYTNEKLFF. CDR3 sequence (DNA): TGCGCCAGCAGCCAGACAGGGTACACTAATGAAAAACTGTTTTTT.

The chain joins TRBV27 to TRBJ2-3; 11 bases are shared with TRBD2. CDR3 size: 16 residues. Germline CDR1 and CDR2: MNHEY and SMNVEV (reference sequence). Losses at the gene ends were 2 bases for V and 0 bases for J; bases not matched to a gene: 1. The CDR3 loop is CASSLRTSGSTDTQYF. The CDR3 nucleotides are TGTGCCAGCAGTTTAAGGACTAGCGGGAGCACAGATACGCAGTATTTT.